The TCR beta chain under discussion was sequenced for a study of beta chain features in type 1 diabetes. Study overall: Summed over all samples, the examined sorted cells came to more than 85 million.

Of the isolated RNA, all was reverse transcribed, and so the sequenced material was expressed TCRB transcripts. Sequencing was performed with immunoSEQ multiplex PCR; in TCRdb, only in-frame clones are kept and a portion is missing. The sample contains about 180,000 clones, approximately 8% of which appear only once. Study findings and constraints: A moderate, significant TCRB CDR3 shortening appeared in type 1 diabetes across four CD4+ subsets.

A note on this clone: Its target is unknown.

The clonotype comes from a woman in her 40s with type 1 diabetes. What was sequenced was central memory CD4+ T cells from blood.

The DNA for the CDR3 is TGTGCCAGCAGCCAGACACAGGGTGATACGCAGTATTTT. The encoded protein is CASSQTQGDTQYF. The chain carries TRBV7-3 and TRBJ2-3; weak D call: TRBD1 (6 bases). The V end lost 5 bases, the J end lost 6 bases, and 12 bases lay between the germline ends. The CDR3 consists of 13 residues. Per germline, CDR1 SGHTA and CDR2 FQGTGA.